The rows below give T cell receptor beta chains drawn from one sample of a study of blood T cell repertoires in COVID-19. Assay: immunoSEQ multiplex PCR; the TCRdb copy retains only in-frame clones and omits some. The data show 54,000 or so clones, with about 82% seen just once and roughly 24% held by the top ten. Input material: peripheral blood. Receptors were obtained from a woman of 80 years or more with acute or convalescent COVID-19. Each CDR3 is given with its conserved first and last residue. Each record gives: V gene, J gene, clone size, D gene, CDR3 DNA, CDR3 protein. D genes are given only for firm matches. For some rows the clone size is stated as once, few or many, or as a class when expanded; others skip it.

V gene: TRBV18; J gene: TRBJ2-1; clone size: .; D gene: .; CDR3 DNA: TGTGCCAGCTCTCTAAGTTACAATGAGCAGTTCTTC; CDR3 protein: CASSLSYNEQFF
V gene: TRBV3-1/TRBV3-2; J gene: TRBJ1-2; clone size: .; D gene: .; CDR3 DNA: TGTGCCAGCAGCCGCTCAACGGGGGGGCCGCGGGGCTACACCTTC; CDR3 protein: CASSRSTGGPRGYTF
V gene: TRBV11-3; J gene: TRBJ2-1; clone size: .; D gene: .; CDR3 DNA: TGTGCCAGCAGCGAGATCGCGGGCCCCTACAATGAGCAGTTCTTC; CDR3 protein: CASSEIAGPYNEQFF
V gene: TRBV9; J gene: TRBJ1-3; clone size: .; D gene: .; CDR3 DNA: TGTGCCAGCAGGGGCAGCGGAAACACCATATATTTT; CDR3 protein: CASRGSGNTIYF
V gene: TRBV9; J gene: TRBJ2-1; clone size: .; D gene: .; CDR3 DNA: TGTGCCAGCAGCGCCGACCGGATAGCGGAATACAATGAGCAGTTCTTC; CDR3 protein: CASSADRIAEYNEQFF
V gene: TRBV19; J gene: TRBJ2-2; clone size: .; D gene: .; CDR3 DNA: TGTGCCAGTAGTGCCCGGGACACCGGGGAGCTGTTTTTT; CDR3 protein: CASSARDTGELFF
V gene: TRBV18; J gene: TRBJ2-1; clone size: .; D gene: TRBD2; CDR3 DNA: TGTGCCAGCTCACTCAGAGGACTAGCGATATACAATGAGCAGTTCTTC; CDR3 protein: CASSLRGLAIYNEQFF
V gene: TRBV10-3; J gene: TRBJ2-1; clone size: .; D gene: .; CDR3 DNA: TGTGCCATCAGTGGCAGGGTTGGCCATGAGCAGTTCTTC; CDR3 protein: CAISGRVGHEQFF
V gene: TRBV19; J gene: TRBJ2-1; clone size: .; D gene: .; CDR3 DNA: TGTGCCAGTAGTATTGGAGGGACCCAAAACAATGAGCAGTTCTTC; CDR3 protein: CASSIGGTQNNEQFF
V gene: TRBV7-9; J gene: TRBJ2-3; clone size: .; D gene: .; CDR3 DNA: TGTGCCAGCAGCCGACAGGTAGATACGCAGTATTTT; CDR3 protein: CASSRQVDTQYF
V gene: TRBV27; J gene: TRBJ1-2; clone size: .; D gene: TRBD1; CDR3 DNA: TGTGCCAGCAGTCCCCGACAGGGAACGGATGGCTACACCTTC; CDR3 protein: CASSPRQGTDGYTF
V gene: TRBV5-1; J gene: TRBJ1-4; clone size: .; D gene: .; CDR3 DNA: TGCGCCAGCAGCTCCACAGGGCTATCTAATGAAAAACTGTTTTTT; CDR3 protein: CASSSTGLSNEKLFF
V gene: TRBV11-2; J gene: TRBJ2-4; clone size: .; D gene: .; CDR3 DNA: TGTGCCAGCAGCATAACACAGGGTGACATTCAGTACTTC; CDR3 protein: CASSITQGDIQYF
V gene: TRBV6-6; J gene: TRBJ1-4; clone size: once; D gene: .; CDR3 DNA: TGTGCCAGCAGACTAGACGGTGCAACTAATGAAAAACTGTTTTTT; CDR3 protein: CASRLDGATNEKLFF
V gene: TRBV28; J gene: TRBJ2-4; clone size: .; D gene: .; CDR3 DNA: TGTGCCAGCGCAACGGGAGCCAAAAACATTCAGTACTTC; CDR3 protein: CASATGAKNIQYF
V gene: TRBV7-2; J gene: TRBJ1-3; clone size: .; D gene: .; CDR3 DNA: TGTGCCAGCAGCTCGGGACTTCCGAACTCTGGAAACACCATATATTTT; CDR3 protein: CASSSGLPNSGNTIYF
V gene: TRBV12-3/TRBV12-4; J gene: TRBJ1-2; clone size: .; D gene: .; CDR3 DNA: TGTGCCAGCAGCTCAGGGGCCCTTCGGGGCTACACCTTC; CDR3 protein: CASSSGALRGYTF
V gene: TRBV5-1; J gene: TRBJ2-5; clone size: .; D gene: TRBD1; CDR3 DNA: TGCGCCAGCAGCGGGGGGACAGGGGGCGCGGGAGAGACCCAGTACTTC; CDR3 protein: CASSGGTGGAGETQYF
V gene: TRBV28; J gene: TRBJ2-7; clone size: .; D gene: .; CDR3 DNA: TGTGCCAGCACCGAGGGAGGCTCCTACGAGCAGTACTTC; CDR3 protein: CASTEGGSYEQYF
V gene: TRBV5-1; J gene: TRBJ2-1; clone size: few; D gene: .; CDR3 DNA: TGCGCCAGCAGCTTGGCCGAATTCAGCGGAGCCAACTACAATGAGCAGTTCTTC; CDR3 protein: CASSLAEFSGANYNEQFF
V gene: TRBV5-1; J gene: TRBJ1-1; clone size: .; D gene: .; CDR3 DNA: TGCGCCAGCAGCCCTGGACAGATTAACACTGAAGCTTTCTTT; CDR3 protein: CASSPGQINTEAFF
V gene: TRBV19; J gene: TRBJ1-2; clone size: .; D gene: TRBD1; CDR3 DNA: TGTGCCAGTAGCCTGAGTCGGACAGGGGGCAGGTATGGCTACACCTTC; CDR3 protein: CASSLSRTGGRYGYTF
V gene: TRBV9; J gene: TRBJ1-2; clone size: once; D gene: .; CDR3 DNA: TGTGCCAGCAGCGTAGACCTCGAAGGCGGCTATGGCTACACCTTC; CDR3 protein: CASSVDLEGGYGYTF
V gene: TRBV6-1; J gene: TRBJ1-1; clone size: .; D gene: TRBD1; CDR3 DNA: TGTGCCAGCACCGAAGGACAGGGGATCGCTGAAGCTTTCTTT; CDR3 protein: CASTEGQGIAEAFF
V gene: TRBV7-4; J gene: TRBJ2-2; clone size: .; D gene: TRBD1; CDR3 DNA: TGTGCCAGCAGCTTCATTACCGGGACAGGGGGCGAGGCCGGGGAGCTGTTTTTT; CDR3 protein: CASSFITGTGGEAGELFF
V gene: TRBV2; J gene: TRBJ1-2; clone size: .; D gene: .; CDR3 DNA: TGTGCCAGCAGTGCAGGGCAGCGCTATGGCTACACCTTC; CDR3 protein: CASSAGQRYGYTF
V gene: TRBV15; J gene: TRBJ2-5; clone size: .; D gene: .; CDR3 DNA: TGTGCCACCAGCAGAGTGCAGGGAGAGACCCAGTACTTC; CDR3 protein: CATSRVQGETQYF
V gene: TRBV19; J gene: TRBJ1-3; clone size: .; D gene: .; CDR3 DNA: TGTGCCAGTAGTCAGAGAAACACCATATATTTT; CDR3 protein: CASSQRNTIYF
V gene: TRBV20-1; J gene: TRBJ1-5; clone size: .; D gene: .; CDR3 DNA: TGCAGTGCTAGTCGGAATCAGCCCCAGCATTTT; CDR3 protein: CSASRNQPQHF
V gene: TRBV14; J gene: TRBJ1-6; clone size: .; D gene: TRBD1; CDR3 DNA: TGTGCCAGCAGAGGACAGGGTAACTCACCCCTCCACTTT; CDR3 protein: CASRGQGNSPLHF
V gene: TRBV5-1; J gene: TRBJ2-1; clone size: .; D gene: TRBD2; CDR3 DNA: TGCGCCAGCAGCTATACTAGCGGGGGAAGCAATGAGCAGTTCTTC; CDR3 protein: CASSYTSGGSNEQFF
V gene: TRBV11-3; J gene: TRBJ2-1; clone size: .; D gene: TRBD2; CDR3 DNA: TGTGCCAGCAGCCCGGGAGGGGGTGAGCAGTTCTTC; CDR3 protein: CASSPGGGEQFF
V gene: TRBV5-1; J gene: TRBJ1-3; clone size: .; D gene: .; CDR3 DNA: TGCGCCAGCAGCCAAACTGACGGAGTCTCTGGAAACACCATATATTTT; CDR3 protein: CASSQTDGVSGNTIYF
V gene: TRBV7-9; J gene: TRBJ1-2; clone size: .; D gene: .; CDR3 DNA: TGTGCCAGCAGCTTAGATGGGGGGGACTATGGCTACACCTTC; CDR3 protein: CASSLDGGDYGYTF
V gene: TRBV5-8; J gene: TRBJ1-1; clone size: once; D gene: .; CDR3 DNA: TGTGCCAGCAGCTTGGTCCAGGCGATTACTGAAGCTTTCTTT; CDR3 protein: CASSLVQAITEAFF
V gene: TRBV20-1; J gene: TRBJ2-5; clone size: .; D gene: TRBD2; CDR3 DNA: TGCAGTGCTAGTTCTAGCGGGAGGGGGGGGAGAGAGACCCAGTACTTC; CDR3 protein: CSASSSGRGGRETQYF
V gene: TRBV5-1; J gene: TRBJ1-1; clone size: .; D gene: TRBD1; CDR3 DNA: TGCGCCAGCAGCACAGGGACAGGGAACACTGAAGCTTTCTTT; CDR3 protein: CASSTGTGNTEAFF
V gene: TRBV24-1; J gene: TRBJ2-2; clone size: .; D gene: .; CDR3 DNA: TGTGCCACCAGTGAAACGGACAGTTGGAACACCGGGGAGCTGTTTTTT; CDR3 protein: CATSETDSWNTGELFF
V gene: TRBV15; J gene: TRBJ2-7; clone size: .; D gene: .; CDR3 DNA: TGTGCCACCAGCAGACAGGGAAACGTCTACGAGCAGTACTTC; CDR3 protein: CATSRQGNVYEQYF
V gene: TRBV11-3; J gene: TRBJ1-6; clone size: .; D gene: .; CDR3 DNA: TGTGCCAGCAGCCATACAGGGCCTTCACCCCTCCACTTT; CDR3 protein: CASSHTGPSPLHF
V gene: TRBV3-1/TRBV3-2; J gene: TRBJ1-3; clone size: .; D gene: .; CDR3 DNA: TGTGCCAGCAGCCAAGCCTTCTCTGGAAACACCATATATTTT; CDR3 protein: CASSQAFSGNTIYF